The rows below give T cell receptor beta chains drawn from one sample of a study of control samples from healthy donors and cancer patients. Profiling relied on immunoSEQ multiplex PCR, and the TCRdb table lists in-frame clones only, not all of them. The table shows some 120,000 clones, with over 75% occurring only once. Sequences were obtained from blood. Receptor source: a middle-aged man in good health. The CDR3 runs from the conserved cysteine through the conserved F or W. D genes are given only for firm matches. Only part of the rows carry a size: once, few, many, or a class if the clone is expanded.

d_gene	j_gene	abundance	v_gene	CDR3aa	CDR3nt
.	TRBJ1-1	.	TRBV12-3/TRBV12-4	CAGSPGESAFF	TGTGCCGGATCCCCTGGAGAGAGTGCTTTCTTT
.	TRBJ2-1	.	TRBV27	CASSPSLSSYNEQFF	TGTGCCAGCAGTCCCTCTTTGAGCTCCTACAATGAGCAGTTCTTC
TRBD2	TRBJ2-3	.	TRBV11-3	CASSSSGGRWGDTQYF	TGTGCCAGCAGCTCCAGCGGGGGGAGGTGGGGAGATACGCAGTATTTT
.	TRBJ1-1	.	TRBV7-3	CASSSGQMNTEAFF	TGTGCCAGCAGCTCGGGACAAATGAACACTGAAGCTTTCTTT
.	TRBJ1-1	.	TRBV29-1	CSVGGGQEAFF	TGCAGCGTTGGGGGCGGACAGGAAGCTTTCTTT
.	TRBJ2-2	few	TRBV11-3	CASSSRSGGGRTGELFF	TGTGCCAGCAGCTCAAGGTCGGGGGGCGGGCGGACCGGGGAGCTGTTTTTT
.	TRBJ2-6	once	TRBV24-1	CATSDPREGLRLGANVLTF	TGTGCCACCAGTGACCCGAGGGAAGGGCTTAGACTCGGGGCCAACGTCCTGACTTTC
TRBD1	TRBJ2-7	.	TRBV5-1	CASSLGPQGATYEQYF	TGCGCCAGCAGCTTGGGTCCACAGGGGGCTACCTACGAGCAGTACTTC
TRBD1	TRBJ2-7	.	TRBV30	CAWSRTGGKEQYF	TGTGCCTGGAGCAGGACAGGGGGCAAAGAGCAGTACTTC
TRBD1	TRBJ1-1	.	TRBV14	CASSQDWGQLVNTEAFF	TGTGCCAGCAGCCAAGATTGGGGACAGTTAGTGAACACTGAAGCTTTCTTT
TRBD1	TRBJ2-2	.	TRBV19	CASRSRTGREELFF	TGTGCCAGTCGAAGTAGGACAGGGCGGGAGGAGCTGTTTTTT
.	TRBJ1-5	.	TRBV7-2	CASSLSSISNQPQHF	TGTGCCAGCAGCTTAAGTAGTATTAGCAATCAGCCCCAGCATTTT
.	TRBJ2-3	.	TRBV11-3	CASSSPSADPRRGTQYF	TGTGCCAGCAGCTCCCCATCAGCAGACCCTCGAAGGGGTACGCAGTATTTT
.	TRBJ1-2	.	TRBV6-5	CASSPGRDYGYTF	TGTGCCAGCAGCCCGGGCAGAGACTATGGCTACACCTTC
.	TRBJ2-1	.	TRBV29-1	CSVEAAGSHNEQFF	TGCAGCGTTGAGGCGGCAGGGTCCCACAATGAGCAGTTCTTC
.	TRBJ1-1	once	TRBV5-1	CASSYTFKANTEAFF	TGCGCCAGCAGCTATACTTTTAAGGCGAACACTGAAGCTTTCTTT
.	TRBJ2-7	.	TRBV30	CAWSPQGREQYF	TGTGCCTGGAGTCCACAGGGTCGAGAGCAGTACTTC
.	TRBJ2-3	.	TRBV7-3	CASSLIWPDTQYF	TGTGCCAGCAGCTTAATTTGGCCAGATACGCAGTATTTT
.	TRBJ1-2	.	TRBV5-1	CASSLGPNYGYTF	TGCGCCAGCAGCTTGGGACCAAACTATGGCTACACCTTC
.	TRBJ2-1	.	TRBV20-1	CSASLRTKNEQFF	TGCAGTGCTAGTTTGAGGACTAAAAATGAGCAGTTCTTC
.	TRBJ1-2	.	TRBV29-1	CSVRGRRTDNYGYTF	TGCAGCGTTCGGGGAAGGCGGACAGATAACTATGGCTACACCTTC
TRBD1	TRBJ2-3	.	TRBV19	CASSIVGTGGRDTQYF	TGTGCCAGTAGTATAGTGGGGACAGGGGGCAGAGATACGCAGTATTTT
.	TRBJ1-2	.	TRBV2	CASLEGEFRRGYTF	TGTGCCAGCTTGGAGGGGGAGTTCCGACGGGGCTACACCTTC
TRBD1	TRBJ2-6	.	TRBV6-6	CASSRDSFMPGANVLTF	TGTGCCAGCAGTCGGGACAGTTTTATGCCTGGGGCCAACGTCCTGACTTTC
TRBD1	TRBJ1-6	.	TRBV6-5	CASRRTGSNSPLHF	TGTGCCAGCAGACGGACAGGGAGTAATTCACCCCTCCACTTT